These 14 T cell receptor beta chains originate from one sample sequenced in a study of cytomegalovirus exposure and HLA in healthy donors. The PCR was carried out with 60 Vbeta primers and 13 Jbeta primers. TCRdb's table, derived via immunoSEQ multiplex PCR, lists solely in-frame clones and lacks some. Recorded here are 150,000 to 200,000 clones; the top ten clones represent roughly 0.83%. Input material: PBMCs. These receptors originate from a woman younger than 30 in good health and CMV-seropositive.

V is TRBV6-5 and J is TRBJ2-3; the D is unclear. The CDR3 loop spans 13 amino acids. Trimming shortened V by 6 bases and J by 1 base, and 8 bases separated the two germline ends. Germline V gives CDR1 MNHEY, CDR2 SVGAGI. CDR3 sequence reads: CASRPPGTDTQYF. The CDR3 nucleotides read TGTGCCAGCAGACCCCCAGGCACAGATACGCAGTATTTT.

In DNA form, the CDR3 reads TGCGCCAGCCGAGCCCCGTGGGAGGACCTTAATGAGCAGTTCTTC. The encoded protein is CASRAPWEDLNEQFF. J is TRBJ2-1 and V is TRBV10-2; D perhaps matches TRBD2 (6 bases). V lost 8 bases to trimming and J lost 7 bases, with 21 bases between them. The CDR3 is made up of 15 amino acids. Germline V CDR1 and CDR2: WSHSY, SAAADI.

V and J are TRBV6-1 and TRBJ1-2; D is possibly TRBD1 (6 bases). The V end was cut by 3 bases, the J end by 1 base, with 12 bases between. In germline, CDR1 is MNHNS, CDR2 SASEGT. The CDR3 length is 15 residues. The CDR3 region is CASSEGAGLNYGYTF. The CDR3 nucleotides are TGTGCCAGCAGTGAGGGGGCAGGCCTTAACTATGGCTACACCTTC.

J is TRBJ1-6 and V is TRBV5-6; perhaps TRBD1 as D (6 bases). CDR3 length equals 15 residues. Germline V gene data show CDR1 as SGHDT and CDR2 as YYEEEE. The V end lost 4 bases, the J end lost 7 bases, and 15 bases lay between the germline ends. The CDR3 reads CASSKGGTGNSPLHF. In nucleotides, the CDR3 is TGTGCCAGCAGCAAGGGGGGGACTGGGAATTCACCCCTCCACTTT.

The chain links TRBV27 to TRBJ2-7; 11 bases align to TRBD1. V shed 5 bases and J 4 bases; nucleotides not matched to a gene: 10. The germline V gene has CDR1 MNHEY and CDR2 SMNVEV (reference sequence). The CDR3 has 16 residues. The CDR3 bases are TGTGCCAGCAGTCCACCCCGGGACAGGGGGTCTTACGAGCAGTACTTC. Translation: CASSPPRDRGSYEQYF.

V and J are TRBV4-1 and TRBJ1-1; no clear D. CDR3 length: 13 amino acids. The V end lost 3 bases, the J end lost 1 base, and 6 bases lay between the germline ends. The germline CDR1 and CDR2 sequences are MGHRA and YSYEKL. CDR3 in amino acids: CASSQGRNTEAFF. DNA of the CDR3: TGCGCCAGCAGCCAGGGGAGGAACACTGAAGCTTTCTTT.

This chain connects TRBV4-1 to TRBJ2-4; D possibly corresponds to TRBD2 (5 bases). Per germline, CDR1 MGHRA and CDR2 YSYEKL. This CDR3 is 16 amino acids long. V was cut by 1 base and J by 1 base, with 11 bases left in between. DNA of the CDR3: TGCGCCAGCAGCCAAGTCTGGGAGTGGGCCAAAAACATTCAGTACTTC. Translation: CASSQVWEWAKNIQYF.

V and J are TRBV4-2 and TRBJ2-7; 7 bases map to TRBD2. V trimming: 1 base; J trimming: 4 bases; junction bases outside the gene matches: 7. This CDR3 has 15 residues. The V gene's germline CDR1 is LGHNA and CDR2 YNFKEQ. CDR3 in amino acids: CASSQVFAGAYEQYF. The DNA for the CDR3 is TGTGCCAGCAGCCAAGTCTTTGCGGGAGCTTACGAGCAGTACTTC.

This chain uses TRBV7-2 with TRBJ2-4; D is perhaps TRBD1 (6 bases). The CDR3 sequence is 13 residues long. V shed 5 bases and J shed 8 bases, with 13 bases lying between them. Germline CDR1 is SGHTA and CDR2 is FQGNSA. The chain's CDR3 is CASSDSPGDIQYF. The CDR3 DNA follows: TGTGCCAGCAGCGACTCCCCAGGGGACATTCAGTACTTC.

Here the CDR3 reads CASSLRLAGAADTQYF. CDR3 nucleotides: TGTGCCAGCAGCTTAAGACTAGCGGGAGCCGCAGATACGCAGTATTTT. The chain couples TRBV7-2 to TRBJ2-3, with 12 bases aligning to TRBD2. The trim removed 2 bases at V and 4 bases at J, leaving 4 bases unmatched. CDR1 is SGHTA, CDR2 FQGNSA, per germline. This CDR3 is built from 16 residues.

The chain combines TRBV18 with TRBJ2-2; TRBD2 agrees at 8 bases. This CDR3 has 15 amino acids. Germline CDR1 reads KGHSH; CDR2 reads LQKENI. Trimming at V came to 0 bases and at J to 7 bases, leaving 4 bases not matched to a gene. Here the CDR3 DNA reads TGTGCCAGCTCACCACCGGGACTAGGCGGCGGGGAGCTGTTTTTT. Its translation is CASSPPGLGGGELFF.

The chain couples TRBV7-9 to TRBJ1-1; 10 bases agree with TRBD1. Germline V CDR1 and CDR2: SEHNR, FQNEAQ (reference sequence). This CDR3 is built from 15 residues. J gave up 5 bases and V 5 bases, and 8 bases lay outside the gene matches. CDR3 amino acids: CASSTRDRGSTEAFF. The DNA of the CDR3 is TGTGCCAGCAGCACAAGGGACAGGGGATCGACTGAAGCTTTCTTT.

The rearrangement uses TRBV7-8 and TRBJ2-7; the D is unclear. From germline, CDR1 is SGHVS and CDR2 FQNEAQ. V was pared by 5 bases and J by 0 bases, with 14 bases between. The CDR3 runs 15 residues. The chain's CDR3 is CASSPSSYHSYEQYF. The CDR3 region has the DNA TGTGCCAGCAGCCCATCGTCCTATCACTCCTACGAGCAGTACTTC.

CDR3 region: CASSLGGQGSGHEKLFF. CDR3 sequence (DNA): TGCGCCAGCAGCTTGGGAGGACAGGGGTCAGGGCATGAAAAACTGTTTTTT. The chain is built from TRBV5-1 and TRBJ1-4; 9 bases are shared with TRBD1. Germline V CDR1 and CDR2: SGHRS, YFSETQ. V shed 0 bases and J 6 bases; nucleotides not matched to a gene: 9. The CDR3 has 17 residues.